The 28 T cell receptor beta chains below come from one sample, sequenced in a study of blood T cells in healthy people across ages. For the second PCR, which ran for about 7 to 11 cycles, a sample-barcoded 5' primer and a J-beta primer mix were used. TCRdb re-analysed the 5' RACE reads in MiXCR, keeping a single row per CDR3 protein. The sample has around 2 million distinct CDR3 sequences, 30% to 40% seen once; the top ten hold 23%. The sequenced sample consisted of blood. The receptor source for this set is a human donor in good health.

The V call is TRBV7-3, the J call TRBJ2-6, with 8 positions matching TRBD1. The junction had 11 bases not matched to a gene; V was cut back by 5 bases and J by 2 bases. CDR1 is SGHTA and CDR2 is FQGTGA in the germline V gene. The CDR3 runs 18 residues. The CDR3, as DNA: TGTGCCAGCAGCCCGCGGACAGGGAGCTTCGCTGGGGCCAACGTCCTGACTTTC. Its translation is CASSPRTGSFAGANVLTF.

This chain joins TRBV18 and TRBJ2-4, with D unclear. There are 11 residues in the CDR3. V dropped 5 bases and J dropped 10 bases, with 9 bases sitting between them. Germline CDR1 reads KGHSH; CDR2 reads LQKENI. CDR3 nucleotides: TGTGCCAGCTCAGTATTTGGGATTCAGTACTTC. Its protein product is CASSVFGIQYF.

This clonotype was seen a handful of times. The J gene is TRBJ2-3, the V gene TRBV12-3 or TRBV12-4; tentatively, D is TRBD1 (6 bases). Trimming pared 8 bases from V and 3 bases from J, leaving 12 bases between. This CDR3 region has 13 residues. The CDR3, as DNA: TGTGCCAGCGGAAGGACAGTGACAGATACGCAGTATTTT. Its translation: CASGRTVTDTQYF.

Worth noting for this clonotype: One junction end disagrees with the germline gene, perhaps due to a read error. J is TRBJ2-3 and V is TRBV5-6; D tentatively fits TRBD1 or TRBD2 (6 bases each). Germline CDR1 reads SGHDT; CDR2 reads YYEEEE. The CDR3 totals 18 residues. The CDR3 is CASSLEMGGTALTDTRYF. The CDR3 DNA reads TGTGCCAGCAGCTTGGAGATGGGGGGCACGGCTCTCACAGATACGCGGTATTTT.

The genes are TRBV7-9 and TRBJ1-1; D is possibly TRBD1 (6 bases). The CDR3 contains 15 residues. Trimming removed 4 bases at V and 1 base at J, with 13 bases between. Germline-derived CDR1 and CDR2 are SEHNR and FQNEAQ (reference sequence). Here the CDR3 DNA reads TGTGCCAGCAGCTCAGGGGATTTGGGGAACACTGAAGCTTTCTTT. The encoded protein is CASSSGDLGNTEAFF.

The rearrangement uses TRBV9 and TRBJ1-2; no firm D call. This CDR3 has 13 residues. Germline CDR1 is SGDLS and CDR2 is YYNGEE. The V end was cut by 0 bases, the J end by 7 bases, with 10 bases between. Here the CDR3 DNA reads TGTGCCAGCAGCGTAGGGGCGCGAGGTGGCTACACCTTC. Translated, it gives CASSVGARGGYTF. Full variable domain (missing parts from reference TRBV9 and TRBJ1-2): DSGVTQTPKHLITATGQRVTLRCSPRSGDLSVYWYQQSLDQGLQFLIQYYNGEERAKGNILERFSAQQFPDLHSELNLSSLELGDSALYFCASSVGARGGYTFGSGTRLTVV.

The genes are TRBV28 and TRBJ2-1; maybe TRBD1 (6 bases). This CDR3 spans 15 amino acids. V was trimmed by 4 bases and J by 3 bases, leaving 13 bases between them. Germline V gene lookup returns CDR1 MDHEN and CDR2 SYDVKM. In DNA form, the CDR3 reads TGTGCCAGCAGTTCCTTTAGACAGGACTACAATGAGCAGTTCTTC. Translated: CASSSFRQDYNEQFF.

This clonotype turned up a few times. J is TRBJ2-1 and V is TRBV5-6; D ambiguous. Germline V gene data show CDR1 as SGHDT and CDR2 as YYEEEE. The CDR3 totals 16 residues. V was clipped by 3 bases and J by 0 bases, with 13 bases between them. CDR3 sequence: CASSWTTFSSYNEQFF. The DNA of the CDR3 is TGTGCCAGCAGCTGGACGACATTCAGCTCCTACAATGAGCAGTTCTTC.

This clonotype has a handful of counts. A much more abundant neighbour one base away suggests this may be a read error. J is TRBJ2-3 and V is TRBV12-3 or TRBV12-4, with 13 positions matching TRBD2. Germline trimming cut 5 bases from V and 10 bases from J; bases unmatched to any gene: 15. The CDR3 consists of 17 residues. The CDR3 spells CASSLSTSGGSSDAQYF. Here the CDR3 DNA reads TGTGCCAGCAGTCTCTCGACTAGCGGGGGGAGTTCGGATGCGCAGTATTTT.

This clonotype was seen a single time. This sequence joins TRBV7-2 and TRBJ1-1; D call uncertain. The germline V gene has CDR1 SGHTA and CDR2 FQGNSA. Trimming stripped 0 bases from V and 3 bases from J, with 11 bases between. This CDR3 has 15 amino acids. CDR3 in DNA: TGTGCCAGCAGCTTAGCAGTAGGGCGTTACACTGAAGCTTTCTTT. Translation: CASSLAVGRYTEAFF.

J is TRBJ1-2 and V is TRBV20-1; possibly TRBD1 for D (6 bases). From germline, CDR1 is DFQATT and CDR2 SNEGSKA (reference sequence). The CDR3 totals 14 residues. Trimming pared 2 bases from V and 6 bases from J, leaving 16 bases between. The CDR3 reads CSARKQGRRNGYTF. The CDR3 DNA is TGCAGTGCTAGAAAACAGGGCCGGAGAAATGGCTACACCTTC.

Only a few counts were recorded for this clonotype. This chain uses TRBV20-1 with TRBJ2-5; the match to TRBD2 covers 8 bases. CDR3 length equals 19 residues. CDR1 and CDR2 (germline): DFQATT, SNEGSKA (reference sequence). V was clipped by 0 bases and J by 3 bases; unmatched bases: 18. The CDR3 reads CSARDLGLGQRGFKETQYF. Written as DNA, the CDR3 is TGCAGTGCTAGAGATTTGGGGCTCGGCCAGCGGGGGTTCAAAGAGACCCAGTACTTC.

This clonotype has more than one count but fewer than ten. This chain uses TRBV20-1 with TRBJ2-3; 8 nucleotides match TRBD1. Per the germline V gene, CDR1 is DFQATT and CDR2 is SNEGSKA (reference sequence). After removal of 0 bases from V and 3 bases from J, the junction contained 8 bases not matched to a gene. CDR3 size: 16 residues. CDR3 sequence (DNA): TGCAGTGCTAGAGACCCGGACAGGGTTTGGACAGATACGCAGTATTTT. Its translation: CSARDPDRVWTDTQYF.

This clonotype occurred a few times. The CDR3 loop reads CASSLSTVTTDTQYF. The DNA of the CDR3 is TGTGCCAGCAGCCTCTCAACTGTTACCACAGATACGCAGTATTTT. V is TRBV7-2 and J is TRBJ2-3; D call uncertain. The CDR3 spans 15 residues. Germline CDR1 is SGHTA and CDR2 is FQGNSA. Trimming stripped 5 bases from V and 2 bases from J, with 14 bases between.

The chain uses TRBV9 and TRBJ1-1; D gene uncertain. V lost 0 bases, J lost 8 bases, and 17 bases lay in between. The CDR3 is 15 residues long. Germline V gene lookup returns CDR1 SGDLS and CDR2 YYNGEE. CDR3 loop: CASSVGATWTEEAFF. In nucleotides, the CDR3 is TGTGCCAGCAGCGTAGGCGCAACATGGACGGAAGAAGCTTTCTTT.

DNA for the CDR3: TGTGCCACCAGTGACCACGCGACTAACGAGCAGTACTTC. This gives the protein CATSDHATNEQYF. This sequence joins TRBV24-1 and TRBJ2-5; D is possibly TRBD2 (5 bases). The end of the DNA aligns better with TRBJ2-7, so the J call may be wrong. The CDR3 is 13 residues long. Germline V lookup: CDR1 KGHDR, CDR2 SFDVKD.

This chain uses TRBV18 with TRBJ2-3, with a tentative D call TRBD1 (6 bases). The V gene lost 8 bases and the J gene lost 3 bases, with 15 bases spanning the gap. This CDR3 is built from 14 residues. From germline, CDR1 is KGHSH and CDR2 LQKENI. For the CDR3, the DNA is TGTGCCAGCAAAACAGGGAGAAATACAGATACGCAGTATTTT. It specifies CASKTGRNTDTQYF.

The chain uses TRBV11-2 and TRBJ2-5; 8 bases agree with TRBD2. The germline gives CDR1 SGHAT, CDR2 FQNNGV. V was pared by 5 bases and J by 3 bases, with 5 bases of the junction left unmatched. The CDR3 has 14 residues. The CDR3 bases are TGTGCCAGCAGCCCCGAACTAGCGGAAGAGACCCAGTACTTC. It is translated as CASSPELAEETQYF.

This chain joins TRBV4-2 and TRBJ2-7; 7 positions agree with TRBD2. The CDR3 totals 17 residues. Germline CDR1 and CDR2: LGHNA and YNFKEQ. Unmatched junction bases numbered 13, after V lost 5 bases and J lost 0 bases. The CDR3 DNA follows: TGTGCCAGCAGCAAAGTGACAGCGGGAACGAGCTCCTACGAGCAGTACTTC. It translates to CASSKVTAGTSSYEQYF.

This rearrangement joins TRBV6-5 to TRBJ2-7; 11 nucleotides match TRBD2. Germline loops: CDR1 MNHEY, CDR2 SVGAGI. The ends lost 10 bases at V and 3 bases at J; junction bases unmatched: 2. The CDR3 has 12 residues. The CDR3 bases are TGTGCCACTGGGACTAGCGGCTACGAGCAGTACTTC. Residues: CATGTSGYEQYF.

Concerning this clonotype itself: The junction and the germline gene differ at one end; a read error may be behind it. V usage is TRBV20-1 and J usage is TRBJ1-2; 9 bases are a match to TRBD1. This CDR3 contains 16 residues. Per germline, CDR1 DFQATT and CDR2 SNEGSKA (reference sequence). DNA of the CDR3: TGCAGTGCTAGAGGGACAGGGGCAGAACGGGGACGTGGCTGCACCTTC. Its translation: CSARGTGAERGRGCTF.

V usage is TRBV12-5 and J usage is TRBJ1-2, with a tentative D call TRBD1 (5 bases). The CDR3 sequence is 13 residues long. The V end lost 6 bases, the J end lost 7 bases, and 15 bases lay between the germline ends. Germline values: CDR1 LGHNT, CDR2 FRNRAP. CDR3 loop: CASGPSGSGGYTF. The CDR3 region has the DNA TGTGCTAGTGGCCCTTCAGGGAGTGGTGGCTACACCTTC.

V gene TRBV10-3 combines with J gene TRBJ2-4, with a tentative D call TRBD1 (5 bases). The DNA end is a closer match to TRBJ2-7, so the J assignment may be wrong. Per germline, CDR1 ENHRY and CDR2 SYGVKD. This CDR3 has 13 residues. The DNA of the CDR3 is TGTGCCATCAGTGATAAGGGGTCGGGCGAGCAGTACTTC. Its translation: CAISDKGSGEQYF.

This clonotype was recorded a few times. The DNA of the CDR3 is TGTGCCAGCAGCCCTATCCACCGGGGGGGGTCCGAGCAGTACTTC. Translation: CASSPIHRGGSEQYF. The V and J genes are TRBV28 and TRBJ2-7; 8 nucleotides align to TRBD2. This CDR3 spans 15 amino acids. The V and J ends lost 6 bases and 6 bases, in that order; junction bases with no gene match: 13. Germline V lookup: CDR1 MDHEN, CDR2 SYDVKM.

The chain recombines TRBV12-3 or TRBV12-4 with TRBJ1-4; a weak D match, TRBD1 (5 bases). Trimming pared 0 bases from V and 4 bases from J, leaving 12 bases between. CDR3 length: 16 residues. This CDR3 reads CASSLAGRTNNEKLFF. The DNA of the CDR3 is TGTGCCAGCAGTTTAGCGGGGAGGACAAATAATGAAAAACTGTTTTTT.

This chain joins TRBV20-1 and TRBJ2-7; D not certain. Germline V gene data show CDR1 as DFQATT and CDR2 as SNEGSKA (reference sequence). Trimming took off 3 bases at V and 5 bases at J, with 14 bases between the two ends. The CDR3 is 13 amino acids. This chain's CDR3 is CSARGKTLDEQYF. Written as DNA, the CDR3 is TGCAGTGCTAGGGGTAAGACGTTGGACGAGCAGTACTTC.

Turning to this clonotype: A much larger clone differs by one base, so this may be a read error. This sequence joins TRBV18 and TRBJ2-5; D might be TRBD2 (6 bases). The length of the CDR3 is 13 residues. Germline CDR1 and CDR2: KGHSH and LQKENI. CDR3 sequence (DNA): TGTGGCAGCTCACCACCGGGAGAAGAGACCCAGTACTTC. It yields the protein CGSSPPGEETQYF.

The CDR3 nucleotides read TGTGCCAGCAGTGAAGCGCCTCCGGGCGGGGGGCCCCGCCCGCAGTATTTT. Translated, it gives CASSEAPPGGGPRPQYF. V gene TRBV2 combines with J gene TRBJ2-3, with TRBD2 matching over 8 bases. Trimming at V came to 0 bases and at J to 10 bases, leaving 15 bases not matched to a gene. Germline V gene data show CDR1 as SNHLY and CDR2 as FYNNEI. The length of the CDR3 is 17 residues.